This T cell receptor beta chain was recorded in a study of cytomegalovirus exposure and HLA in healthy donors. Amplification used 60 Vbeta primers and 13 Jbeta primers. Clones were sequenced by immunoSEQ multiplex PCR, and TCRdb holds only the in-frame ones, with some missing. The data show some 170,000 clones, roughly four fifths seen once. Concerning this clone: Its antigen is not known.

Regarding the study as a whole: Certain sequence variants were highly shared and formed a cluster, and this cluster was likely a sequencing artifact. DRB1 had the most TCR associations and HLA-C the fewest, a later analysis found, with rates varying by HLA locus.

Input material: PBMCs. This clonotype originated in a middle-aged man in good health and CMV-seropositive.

The CDR3 sequence: CASIPERKINQPQHF. The CDR3 DNA reads as TGTGCCAGCATCCCTGAGAGGAAAATTAATCAGCCCCAGCATTTT. V gene TRBV28 combines with J gene TRBJ1-5; no clear D gene. Germline CDR1 reads MDHEN; CDR2 reads SYDVKM. CDR3 size: 15 residues. The ends were cut back, 7 bases at V and 4 bases at J, with 17 bases in the middle.